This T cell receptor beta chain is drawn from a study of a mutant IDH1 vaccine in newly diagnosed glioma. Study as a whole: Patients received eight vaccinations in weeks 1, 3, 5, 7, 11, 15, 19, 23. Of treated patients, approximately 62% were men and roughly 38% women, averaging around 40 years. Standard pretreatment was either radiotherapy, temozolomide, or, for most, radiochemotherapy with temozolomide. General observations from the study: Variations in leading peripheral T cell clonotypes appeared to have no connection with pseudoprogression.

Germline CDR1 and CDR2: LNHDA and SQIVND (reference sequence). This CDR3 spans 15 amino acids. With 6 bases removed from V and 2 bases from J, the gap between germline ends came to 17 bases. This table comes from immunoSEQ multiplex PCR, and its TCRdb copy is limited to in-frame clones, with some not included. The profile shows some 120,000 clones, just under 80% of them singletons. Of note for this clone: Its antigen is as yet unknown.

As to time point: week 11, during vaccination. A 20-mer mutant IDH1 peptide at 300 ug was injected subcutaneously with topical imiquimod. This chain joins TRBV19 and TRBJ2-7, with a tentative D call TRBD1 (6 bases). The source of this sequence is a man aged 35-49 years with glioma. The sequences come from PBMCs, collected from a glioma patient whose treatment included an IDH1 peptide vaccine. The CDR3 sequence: CASRPERGSTYEQYF. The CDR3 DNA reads TGTGCCAGTAGACCCGAGAGGGGGTCCACCTACGAGCAGTACTTC.